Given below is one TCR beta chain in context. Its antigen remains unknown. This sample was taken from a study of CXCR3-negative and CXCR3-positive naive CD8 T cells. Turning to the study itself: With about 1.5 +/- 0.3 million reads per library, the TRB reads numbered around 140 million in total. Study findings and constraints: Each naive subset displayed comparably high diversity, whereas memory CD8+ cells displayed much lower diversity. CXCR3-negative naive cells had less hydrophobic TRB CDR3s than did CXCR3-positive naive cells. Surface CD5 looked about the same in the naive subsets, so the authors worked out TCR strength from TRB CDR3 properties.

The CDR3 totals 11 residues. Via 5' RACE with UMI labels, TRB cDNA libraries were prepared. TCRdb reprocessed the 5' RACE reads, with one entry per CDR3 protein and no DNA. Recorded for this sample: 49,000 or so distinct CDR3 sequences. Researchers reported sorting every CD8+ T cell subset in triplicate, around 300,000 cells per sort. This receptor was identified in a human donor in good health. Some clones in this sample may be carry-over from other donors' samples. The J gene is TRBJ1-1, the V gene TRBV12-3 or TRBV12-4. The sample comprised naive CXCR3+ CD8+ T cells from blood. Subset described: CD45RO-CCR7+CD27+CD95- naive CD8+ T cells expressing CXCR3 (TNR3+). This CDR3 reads CASSSPFEAFF.